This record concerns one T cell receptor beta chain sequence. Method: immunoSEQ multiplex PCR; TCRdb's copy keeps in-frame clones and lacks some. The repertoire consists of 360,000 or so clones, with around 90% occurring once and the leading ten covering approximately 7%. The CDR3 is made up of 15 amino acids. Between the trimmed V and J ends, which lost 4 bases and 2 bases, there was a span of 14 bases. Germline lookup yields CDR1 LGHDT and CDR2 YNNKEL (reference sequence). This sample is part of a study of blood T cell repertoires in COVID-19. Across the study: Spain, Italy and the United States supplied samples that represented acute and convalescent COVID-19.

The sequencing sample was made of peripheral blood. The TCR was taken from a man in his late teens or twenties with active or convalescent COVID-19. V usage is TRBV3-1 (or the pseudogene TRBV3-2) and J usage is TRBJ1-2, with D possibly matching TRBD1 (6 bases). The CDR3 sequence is CASSPGAKGNYGYTF. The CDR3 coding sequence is TGTGCCAGCAGCCCAGGGGCTAAGGGGAACTATGGCTACACCTTC.